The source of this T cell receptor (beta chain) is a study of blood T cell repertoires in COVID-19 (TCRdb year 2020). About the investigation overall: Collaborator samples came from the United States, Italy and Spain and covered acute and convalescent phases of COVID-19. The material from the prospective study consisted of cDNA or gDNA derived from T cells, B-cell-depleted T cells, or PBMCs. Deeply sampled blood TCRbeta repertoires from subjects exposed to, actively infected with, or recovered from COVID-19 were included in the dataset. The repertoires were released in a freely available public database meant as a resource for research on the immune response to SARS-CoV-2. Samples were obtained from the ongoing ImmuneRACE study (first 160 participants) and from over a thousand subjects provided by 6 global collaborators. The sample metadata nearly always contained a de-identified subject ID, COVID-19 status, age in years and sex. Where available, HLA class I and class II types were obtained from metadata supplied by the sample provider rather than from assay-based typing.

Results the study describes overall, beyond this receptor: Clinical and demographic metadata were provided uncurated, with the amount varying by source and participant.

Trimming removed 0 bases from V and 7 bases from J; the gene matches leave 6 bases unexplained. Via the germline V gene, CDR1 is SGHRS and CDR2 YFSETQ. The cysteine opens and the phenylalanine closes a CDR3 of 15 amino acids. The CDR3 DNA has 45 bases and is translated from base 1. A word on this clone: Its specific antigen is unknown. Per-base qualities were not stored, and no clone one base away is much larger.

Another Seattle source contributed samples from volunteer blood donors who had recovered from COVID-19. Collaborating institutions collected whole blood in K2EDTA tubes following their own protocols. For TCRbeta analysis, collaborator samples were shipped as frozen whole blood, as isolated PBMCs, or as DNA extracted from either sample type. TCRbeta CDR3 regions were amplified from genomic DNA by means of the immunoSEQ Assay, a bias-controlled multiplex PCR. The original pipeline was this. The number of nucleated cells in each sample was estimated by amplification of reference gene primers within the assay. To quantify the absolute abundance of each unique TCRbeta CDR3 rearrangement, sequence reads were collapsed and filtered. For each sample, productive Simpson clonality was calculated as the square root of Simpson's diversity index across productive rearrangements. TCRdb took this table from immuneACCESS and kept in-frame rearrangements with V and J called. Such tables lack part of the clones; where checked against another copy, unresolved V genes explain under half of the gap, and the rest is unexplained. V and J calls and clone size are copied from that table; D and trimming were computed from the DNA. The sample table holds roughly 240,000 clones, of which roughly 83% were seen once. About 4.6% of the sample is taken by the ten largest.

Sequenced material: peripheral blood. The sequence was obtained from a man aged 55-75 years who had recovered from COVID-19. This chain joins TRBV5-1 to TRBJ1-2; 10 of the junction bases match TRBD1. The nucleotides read TGCGCCAGCAGCTTGGAGGGACAGGGGAGTGGTGGCTACACCTTC. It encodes CASSLEGQGSGGYTF.